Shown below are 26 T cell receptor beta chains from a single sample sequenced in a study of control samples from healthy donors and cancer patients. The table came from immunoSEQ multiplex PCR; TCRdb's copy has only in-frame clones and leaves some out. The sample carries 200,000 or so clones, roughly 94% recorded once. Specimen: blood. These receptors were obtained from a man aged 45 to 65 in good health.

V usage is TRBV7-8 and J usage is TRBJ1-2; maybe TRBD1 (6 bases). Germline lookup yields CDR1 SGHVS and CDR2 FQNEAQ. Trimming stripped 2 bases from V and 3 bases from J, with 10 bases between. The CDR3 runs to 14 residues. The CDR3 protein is CASSLSRGHYGYTF. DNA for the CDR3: TGTGCCAGCAGCTTATCCAGGGGTCACTATGGCTACACCTTC.

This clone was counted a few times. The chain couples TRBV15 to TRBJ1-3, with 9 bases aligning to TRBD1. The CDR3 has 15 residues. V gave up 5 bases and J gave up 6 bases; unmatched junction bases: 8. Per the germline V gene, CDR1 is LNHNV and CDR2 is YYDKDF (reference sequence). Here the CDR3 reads CATSSRDRAVNTIYF. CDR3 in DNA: TGTGCCACCAGCTCCCGGGACAGGGCGGTAAACACCATATATTTT. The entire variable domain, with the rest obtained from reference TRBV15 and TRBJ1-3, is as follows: DAMVIQNPRYQVTQFGKPVTLSCSQTLNHNVMYWYQQKSSQAPKLLFHYYDKDFNNEADTPDNFQSRRPNTSFCFLDIRSPGLGDTAMYLCATSSRDRAVNTIYFGEGSWLTVV.

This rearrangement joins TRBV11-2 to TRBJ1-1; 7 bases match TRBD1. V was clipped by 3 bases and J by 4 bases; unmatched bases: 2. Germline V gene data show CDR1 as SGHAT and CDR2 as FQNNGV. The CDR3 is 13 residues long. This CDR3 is CASSFSGGTEAFF. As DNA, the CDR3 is TGTGCCAGCAGCTTTTCAGGGGGCACTGAAGCTTTCTTT.

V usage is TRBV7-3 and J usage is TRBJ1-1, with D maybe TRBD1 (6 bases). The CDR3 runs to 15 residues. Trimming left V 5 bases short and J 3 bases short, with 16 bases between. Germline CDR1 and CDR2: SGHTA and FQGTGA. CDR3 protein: CASSLEGGGHTEAFF. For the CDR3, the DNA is TGTGCCAGCAGCCTCGAGGGGGGAGGGCACACTGAAGCTTTCTTT.

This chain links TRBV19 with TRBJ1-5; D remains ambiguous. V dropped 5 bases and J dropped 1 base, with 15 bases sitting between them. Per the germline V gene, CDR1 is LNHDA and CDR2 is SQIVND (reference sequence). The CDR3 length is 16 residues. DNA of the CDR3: TGTGCCAGTAGTCCCAGACCAGGATTGAGCAATCAGCCCCAGCATTTT. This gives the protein CASSPRPGLSNQPQHF. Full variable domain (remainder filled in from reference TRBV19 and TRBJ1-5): DGGITQSPKYLFRKEGQNVTLSCEQNLNHDAMYWYRQDPGQGLRLIYYSQIVNDFQKGDIAEGYSVSREKKESFPLTVTSAQKNPTAFYLCASSPRPGLSNQPQHFGDGTRLSIL.

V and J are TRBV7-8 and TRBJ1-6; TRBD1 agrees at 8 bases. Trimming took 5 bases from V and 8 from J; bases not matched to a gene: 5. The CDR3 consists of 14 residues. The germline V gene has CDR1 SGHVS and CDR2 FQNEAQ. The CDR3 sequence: CASSMTGADSPLHF. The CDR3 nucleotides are TGTGCCAGCAGCATGACAGGGGCCGATTCACCCCTCCACTTT.

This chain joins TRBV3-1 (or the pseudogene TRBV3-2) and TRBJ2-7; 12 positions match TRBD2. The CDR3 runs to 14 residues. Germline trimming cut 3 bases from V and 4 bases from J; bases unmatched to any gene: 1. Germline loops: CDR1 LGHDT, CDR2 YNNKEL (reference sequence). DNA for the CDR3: TGTGCCAGCAGCCATACTAGCGGGGGGTACGAGCAGTACTTC. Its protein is CASSHTSGGYEQYF.

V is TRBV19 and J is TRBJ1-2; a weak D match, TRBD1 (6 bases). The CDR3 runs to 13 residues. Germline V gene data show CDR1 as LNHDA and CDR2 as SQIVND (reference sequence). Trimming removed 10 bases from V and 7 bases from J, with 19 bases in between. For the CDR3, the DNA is TGTGCCACCGAACGGGAACGGACAGCTGGCTACACCTTC. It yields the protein CATERERTAGYTF.

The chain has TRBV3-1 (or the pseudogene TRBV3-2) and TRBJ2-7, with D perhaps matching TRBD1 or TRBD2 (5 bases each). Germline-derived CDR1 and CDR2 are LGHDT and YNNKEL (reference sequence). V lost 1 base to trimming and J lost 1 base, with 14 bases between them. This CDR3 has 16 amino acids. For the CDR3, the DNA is TGTGCCAGCAGCCAAGGGGGGAGACGCCGGTCCTACGAGCAGTACGTC. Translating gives CASSQGGRRRSYEQYV.

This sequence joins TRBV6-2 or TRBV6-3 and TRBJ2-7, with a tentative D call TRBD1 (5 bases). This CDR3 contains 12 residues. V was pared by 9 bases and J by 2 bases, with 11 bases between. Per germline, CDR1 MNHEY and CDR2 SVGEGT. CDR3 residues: CASSDSAYEQYF. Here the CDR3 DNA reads TGTGCCAGTAGTGACAGCGCCTACGAGCAGTACTTC.

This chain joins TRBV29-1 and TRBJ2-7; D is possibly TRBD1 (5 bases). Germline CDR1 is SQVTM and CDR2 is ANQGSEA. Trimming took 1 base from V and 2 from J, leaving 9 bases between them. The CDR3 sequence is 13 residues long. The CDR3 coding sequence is TGCAGCGTTGAAGGGGGCTGGCCCTACGAGCAGTACTTC. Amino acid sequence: CSVEGGWPYEQYF.

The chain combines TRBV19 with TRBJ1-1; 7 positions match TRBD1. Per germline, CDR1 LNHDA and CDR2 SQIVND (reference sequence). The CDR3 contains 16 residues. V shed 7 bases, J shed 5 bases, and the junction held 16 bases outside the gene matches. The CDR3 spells CASILQGGGQKTEAFF. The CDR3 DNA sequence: TGTGCCAGTATCCTTCAAGGAGGGGGCCAAAAGACTGAAGCTTTCTTT.

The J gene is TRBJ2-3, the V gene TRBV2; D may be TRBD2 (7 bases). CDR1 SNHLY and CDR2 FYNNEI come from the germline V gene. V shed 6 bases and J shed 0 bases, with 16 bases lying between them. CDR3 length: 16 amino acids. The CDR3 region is CASRTGGLTSTDTQYF. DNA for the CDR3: TGTGCCAGCAGGACCGGGGGGCTGACTAGCACAGATACGCAGTATTTT. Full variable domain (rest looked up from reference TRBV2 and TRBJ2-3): EPEVTQTPSHQVTQMGQEVILRCVPISNHLYFYWYRQILGQKVEFLVSFYNNEISEKSEIFDDQFSVERPDGSNFTLKIRSTKLEDSAMYFCASRTGGLTSTDTQYFGPGTRLTVL.

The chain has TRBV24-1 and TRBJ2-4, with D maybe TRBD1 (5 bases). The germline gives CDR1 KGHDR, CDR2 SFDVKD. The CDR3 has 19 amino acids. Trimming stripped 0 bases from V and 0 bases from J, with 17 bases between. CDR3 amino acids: CATSDLGQGILLAKNIQYF. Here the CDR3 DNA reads TGTGCCACCAGTGATTTGGGGCAGGGAATCCTTTTAGCCAAAAACATTCAGTACTTC.

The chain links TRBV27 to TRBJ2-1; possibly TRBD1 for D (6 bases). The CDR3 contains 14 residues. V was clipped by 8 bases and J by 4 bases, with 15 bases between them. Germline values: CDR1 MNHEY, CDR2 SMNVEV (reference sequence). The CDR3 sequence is CASRTQGVYNEQFF. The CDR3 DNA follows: TGTGCCAGCCGGACACAGGGAGTTTACAATGAGCAGTTCTTC.

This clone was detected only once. CDR3 loop: CASTSESGNWNQPQHF. For the CDR3, the DNA is TGTGCCAGCACCTCGGAGTCGGGAAATTGGAATCAGCCCCAGCATTTT. The chain carries TRBV6-6 and TRBJ1-5; D not resolved. The germline gives CDR1 MNHNY, CDR2 SVGAGI (reference sequence). V shed 7 bases and J shed 4 bases, with 20 bases lying between them. CDR3 length equals 16 residues.

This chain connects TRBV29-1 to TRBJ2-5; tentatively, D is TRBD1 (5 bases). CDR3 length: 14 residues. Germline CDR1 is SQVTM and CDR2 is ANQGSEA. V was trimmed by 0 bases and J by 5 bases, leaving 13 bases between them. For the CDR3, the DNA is TGCAGCGTTGAAGAGGGGCAGGGTTGGGAGACCCAGTACTTC. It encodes CSVEEGQGWETQYF.

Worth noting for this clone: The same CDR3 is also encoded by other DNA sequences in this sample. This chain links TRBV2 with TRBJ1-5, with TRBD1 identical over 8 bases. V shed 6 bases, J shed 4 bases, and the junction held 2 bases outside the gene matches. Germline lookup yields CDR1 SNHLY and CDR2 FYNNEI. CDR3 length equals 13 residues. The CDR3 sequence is CASRDRANQPQHF. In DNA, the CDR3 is TGTGCCAGCAGGGACAGGGCTAATCAGCCCCAGCATTTT.

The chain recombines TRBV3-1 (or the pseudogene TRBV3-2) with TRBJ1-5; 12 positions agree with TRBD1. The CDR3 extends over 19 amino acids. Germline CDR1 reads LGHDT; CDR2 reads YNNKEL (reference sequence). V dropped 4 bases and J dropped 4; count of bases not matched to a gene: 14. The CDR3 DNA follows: TGTGCCAGCAGCCTCGGCCCGATCGGGACAGGGGGCCCTAATCAGCCCCAGCATTTT. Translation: CASSLGPIGTGGPNQPQHF.

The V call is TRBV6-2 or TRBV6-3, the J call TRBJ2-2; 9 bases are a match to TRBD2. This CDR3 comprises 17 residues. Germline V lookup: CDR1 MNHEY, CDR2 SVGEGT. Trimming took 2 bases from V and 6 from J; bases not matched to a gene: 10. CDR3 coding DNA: TGTGCCAGCAGTTACCCTACTGGCGGGGGGGCCTCCGGGGAGCTGTTTTTT. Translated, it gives CASSYPTGGGASGELFF.

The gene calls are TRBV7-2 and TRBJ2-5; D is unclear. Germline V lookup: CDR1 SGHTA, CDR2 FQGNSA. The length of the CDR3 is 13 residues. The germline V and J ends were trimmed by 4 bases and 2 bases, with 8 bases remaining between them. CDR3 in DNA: TGTGCCAGCAGCTCCTCTGGACAAGAGACCCAGTACTTC. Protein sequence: CASSSSGQETQYF.

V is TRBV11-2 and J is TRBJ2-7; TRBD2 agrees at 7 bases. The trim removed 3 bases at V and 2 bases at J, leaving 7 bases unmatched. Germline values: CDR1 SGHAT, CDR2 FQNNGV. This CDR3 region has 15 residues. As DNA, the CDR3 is TGTGCCAGCAGCTTGGGGAGCGGGGCCCCCTACGAGCAGTACGTC. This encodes CASSLGSGAPYEQYV.

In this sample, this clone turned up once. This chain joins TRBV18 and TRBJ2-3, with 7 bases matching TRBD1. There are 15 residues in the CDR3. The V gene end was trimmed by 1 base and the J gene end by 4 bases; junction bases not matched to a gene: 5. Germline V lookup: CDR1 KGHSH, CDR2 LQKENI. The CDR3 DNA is TGTGCCAGCTCACCACGGGCCAGGGGGTCAGATACGCAGTATTTT. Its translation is CASSPRARGSDTQYF. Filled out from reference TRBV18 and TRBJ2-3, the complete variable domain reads NAGVMQNPRHLVRRRGQEARLRCSPMKGHSHVYWYRQLPEEGLKFMVYLQKENIIDESGMPKERFSAEFPKEGPSILRIQQVVRGDSAAYFCASSPRARGSDTQYFGPGTRLTVL.

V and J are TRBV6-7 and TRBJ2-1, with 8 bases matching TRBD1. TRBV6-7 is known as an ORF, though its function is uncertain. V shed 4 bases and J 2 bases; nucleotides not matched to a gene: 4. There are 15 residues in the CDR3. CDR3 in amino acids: CASSSRDRTYNEQFF. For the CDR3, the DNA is TGTGCCAGCAGTTCCCGGGACAGGACCTACAATGAGCAGTTCTTC.

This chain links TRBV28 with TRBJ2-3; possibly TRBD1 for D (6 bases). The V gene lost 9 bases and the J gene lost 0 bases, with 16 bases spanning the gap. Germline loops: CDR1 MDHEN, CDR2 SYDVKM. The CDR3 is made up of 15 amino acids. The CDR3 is CASRLWGLSTDTQYF. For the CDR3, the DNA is TGTGCCAGTAGATTGTGGGGGCTCAGCACAGATACGCAGTATTTT.

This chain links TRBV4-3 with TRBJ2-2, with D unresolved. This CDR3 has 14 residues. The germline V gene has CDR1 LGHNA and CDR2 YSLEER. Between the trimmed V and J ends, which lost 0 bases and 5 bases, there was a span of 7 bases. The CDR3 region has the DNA TGCGCCAGCAGCCAAGATCAGAGGACCGGGGAGCTGTTTTTT. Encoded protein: CASSQDQRTGELFF.